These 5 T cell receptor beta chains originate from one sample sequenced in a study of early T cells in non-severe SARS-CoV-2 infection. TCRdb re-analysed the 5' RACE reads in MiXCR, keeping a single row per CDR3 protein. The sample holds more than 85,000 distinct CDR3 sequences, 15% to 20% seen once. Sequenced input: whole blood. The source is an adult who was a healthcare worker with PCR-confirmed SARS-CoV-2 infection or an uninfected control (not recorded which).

CDR3: CAWSGGYNEQFF. Written as DNA, the CDR3 is TGTGCCTGGAGCGGGGGATACAATGAGCAGTTCTTC. The V gene is TRBV30, the J gene TRBJ2-1; weak D call: TRBD2 (6 bases). From germline, CDR1 is GTSNPN and CDR2 SVGIG (reference sequence). V shed 3 bases and J shed 4 bases, with 7 bases lying between them. The CDR3 sequence is 12 residues long.

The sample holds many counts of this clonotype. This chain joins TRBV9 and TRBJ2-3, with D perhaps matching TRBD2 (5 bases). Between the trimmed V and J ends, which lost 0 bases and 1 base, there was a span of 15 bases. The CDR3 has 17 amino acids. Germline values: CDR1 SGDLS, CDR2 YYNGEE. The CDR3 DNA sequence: TGTGCCAGCAGCGTAGCTACGGAACCGCGGGGCACAGATACGCAGTATTTT. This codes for CASSVATEPRGTDTQYF.

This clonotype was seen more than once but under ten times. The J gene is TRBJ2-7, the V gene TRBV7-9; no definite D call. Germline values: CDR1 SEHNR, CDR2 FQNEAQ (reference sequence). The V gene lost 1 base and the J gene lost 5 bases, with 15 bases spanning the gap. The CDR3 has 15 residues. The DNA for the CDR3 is TGTGCCAGCAGCTTAGTAAAGGGTCCCTGGGACGAGCAGTACTTC. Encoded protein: CASSLVKGPWDEQYF. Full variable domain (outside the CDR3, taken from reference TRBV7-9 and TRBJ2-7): DTGVSQNPRHKITKRGQNVTFRCDPISEHNRLYWYRQTLGQGPEFLTYFQNEAQLEKSRLLSDRFSAERPKGSFSTLEIQRTEQGDSAMYLCASSLVKGPWDEQYFGPGTRLTVT.

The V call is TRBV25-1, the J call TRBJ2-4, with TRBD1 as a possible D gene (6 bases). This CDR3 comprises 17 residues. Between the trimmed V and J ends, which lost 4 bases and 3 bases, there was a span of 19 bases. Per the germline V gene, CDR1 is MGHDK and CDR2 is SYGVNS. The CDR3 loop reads CASSATGKGDGKNIQYF. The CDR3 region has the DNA TGTGCCAGCAGTGCCACCGGAAAGGGGGACGGCAAAAACATTCAGTACTTC.

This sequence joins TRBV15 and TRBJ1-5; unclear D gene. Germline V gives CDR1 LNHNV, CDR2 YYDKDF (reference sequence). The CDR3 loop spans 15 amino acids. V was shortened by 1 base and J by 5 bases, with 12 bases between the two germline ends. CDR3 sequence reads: CATSRGPDRYQPQHF. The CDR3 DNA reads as TGTGCCACCAGCAGAGGACCGGATAGATATCAGCCCCAGCATTTT.